This TCR beta chain was captured in a study of OX40 agonist ivuxolimab in advanced cancers. In the study overall: Dose-escalation patients had hepatocellular carcinoma, melanoma, renal cell or head and neck cancer. Prior anti-PD-1, anti-PD-L1 or anti-CTLA-4 therapy did not bar entry, and approximately 40% had some. Study conclusions and caveats: CD4+ T cells averaged fewer expanded clones than CD8+ T cells.

With respect to this clone: The antigen is undetermined.

Using immunoSEQ multiplex PCR, the repertoire was profiled, and TCRdb retains in-frame clones only, with some absent. The data show just over 14,000 clones, with about 69% seen just once and about 31% held by the top ten. Autoimmune disease history or systemic immunosuppression barred patients. The receptor comes from an adult with an advanced solid tumor such as melanoma, head and neck, liver or kidney cancer. This material consisted of CD4+ or CD8+ T cells sorted from blood, taken in a trial of the OX40 agonist ivuxolimab.

CDR3 in amino acids: CASSPRDRASYNEQFF. CDR3 bases: TGTGCCAGCTCACCAAGGGACAGGGCCTCCTACAATGAGCAGTTCTTC. The V gene is TRBV18, the J gene TRBJ2-1; the match to TRBD1 covers 9 bases. V lost 2 bases, J lost 0 bases, and 2 bases stayed unmatched. The CDR3 is made up of 16 amino acids. Germline loops: CDR1 KGHSH, CDR2 LQKENI.